The T cell receptor beta chain described here comes from a study of cytomegalovirus exposure and HLA in healthy donors. The study's findings and limits: It was in a later analysis that TCR association rates were seen to vary by HLA locus, highest for DRB1 and lowest for HLA-C. In a later analysis, at a false discovery rate of 0.05, 15,000 to 20,000 TCR beta sequences matched HLA alleles. Most likely, a cluster of highly shared sequence variants arose as a sequencing artifact.

This PCR relied on a set of 60 Vbeta primers and 13 Jbeta primers. Assay used: immunoSEQ multiplex PCR; TCRdb lists only in-frame clones, some missing. Of around 130,000 clones listed, 84% are singletons. When sampled, the donors appeared nominally healthy, though they likely had unrecorded immune exposures. Between the trimmed V and J ends, which lost 4 bases and 10 bases, there was a span of 17 bases. This CDR3 has 13 residues. Germline CDR1 SGHVS, CDR2 FQNEAQ. To note about this clone: The antigen is unknown.

The source is a man in his fifties or sixties in good health and CMV-seronegative. Sequenced sample: PBMCs. The chain joins TRBV7-8 to TRBJ2-7, with D unclear. The CDR3 region is CASSYHLDREQYF. CDR3 DNA sequence: TGTGCCAGCAGCTACCACCTAGACCGCGAACAGTACTTC.